This T cell receptor beta chain was profiled in a study of T cells after yellow fever vaccination (dated by TCRdb to the late 2010s). Some background on the complete study: Libraries from fractions with low cell numbers were prepared with the SMART-Seq v4 Ultra Low Input RNA kit. To track T-cell clones before and after primary and booster YFV17D yellow fever vaccination, bulk TCR alpha and beta repertoires were sequenced longitudinally. The cohort comprised two healthy male donors, one aged 18 to 29 and one aged 30 to 40 years. Blood was collected at multiple timepoints before and after primary and secondary immunization, and bulk PBMC replicates and cell subsets were isolated. The research as a whole found: After the booster, most of the clones that had expanded following primary vaccination were detected again (roughly 97% of CD4 and roughly 88% of CD8), which suggests that memory was broadly maintained. A small fraction of clonotypes showed up in both the CD4 and CD8 compartments, probably as a result of convergent recombination. Computational filtering was needed because FACS-sorted repertoires could contain abundant contaminating clonotypes from the bulk population. Because the study included only a couple of donors, the extent to which the findings can be generalized is limited. The secondary T-cell response was found to be weaker but faster than the primary response, with a peak reached on day 5 rather than on day 15.

Sequencing was performed on an Illumina NovaSeq 6000. TCR cDNA was synthesized by 5'RACE template switching, through which a universal primer site and unique molecular identifiers were introduced. Priming for cDNA synthesis came from both the TCR alpha and TCR beta constant segments. Library amplification used two PCR steps, and the second PCR step added sample barcodes and sequencing adapters. Libraries were sequenced on Illumina HiSeq 2500 (2x100 bp) or NovaSeq (2x150 bp). Processing in the source paper ran as follows. Reads were demultiplexed and collapsed into UMI consensus sequences with MIGEC, and V(D)J alignment was performed with MiXCR. Using edgeR on replicate PBMC samples, clonotypes were called vaccine-responding if FDR was below 0.01 and the log2 fold change was above 5 up to day 15. Bulk clonotypes were assigned CD4 or CD8 identity according to which sequenced CD4 or CD8 repertoire held them at higher abundance. The public sequencing data were trimmed at Q25 with fastp and processed into clonotypes with MiXCR by TCRdb, which kept only in-frame beta chains. Merged by CDR3 protein, the rows form single entries marked with the most common genes and DNA. These V and J calls derive from TCRdb rather than the authors' analysis. In all, the sample holds roughly 340,000 distinct CDR3 sequences, and around 3.9% of those were seen once. Less than 25% of the sample rests with the top ten.

As to this clonotype: What this receptor recognizes is not known. The input lacks base qualities; no much larger clone sits a single base away.

V lost 6 bases and J lost 3 bases; the stretch between them is 20 bases long. The CDR3 runs 16 residues from the cysteine to the phenylalanine. Here the CDR3 DNA is all that survives: 48 bases in frame from base 1. Based on the germline V gene, the CDR1 and CDR2 sequences are MNHEY and SVGAGI. This specimen's treatment or condition label, per the study, means: live attenuated yellow fever vaccine strain. At every blood-draw timepoint, two biological replicates of bulk PBMCs were collected. PBMCs were isolated from peripheral blood using a standard Ficoll-Paque protocol. RNA was extracted with TriZol from bulk PBMCs, CD4 and CD8 fractions, and dextramer-positive and dextramer-negative fractions.

The sequence came from a man aged 18-30 years who received the YFV17D yellow fever vaccine. The sequenced sample was PBMCs, obtained 5 days after the yellow fever booster vaccination. The chain links TRBV6-5 with TRBJ1-1; a weak D assignment points to TRBD1 (6 bases agree). The CDR3 region has the sequence CASSHGGGQDHTEAFF. In nucleotide form, the sequence is TGTGCCAGCAGCCACGGAGGGGGGCAGGACCACACTGAAGCTTTCTTT.